This T cell receptor (beta chain) was documented in a study of blood T cell repertoires in COVID-19. Here immunoSEQ multiplex PCR was the method, and the copy in TCRdb shows in-frame clones only, minus some. Of roughly 250,000 clones in the sample, over 80% were seen once. Sequenced: peripheral blood. This clonotype was sampled from a human donor in a cohort sampled during active COVID-19.

CDR3 sequence (DNA): TGTGCCAGCAGCCAGGCATCCTACGAGCAGTACTTC. Translating gives CASSQASYEQYF. The rearrangement links TRBV11-2 to TRBJ2-7; D is uncertain. The CDR3 has 12 residues. The ends were cut back, 5 bases at V and 1 base at J, with 6 bases in the middle. CDR1 and CDR2 from the germline V gene are SGHAT and FQNNGV.